Following are 14 T cell receptor beta chains from one sample sequenced in a study of CD8+CD57+ T cells in acquired aplastic anemia. Profiles of TCR beta VDJ and CDR3 were generated from a genomic DNA template. MiXCR, applied by TCRdb to the reads, yields one record per CDR3 protein. Counted here are roughly 120,000 distinct CDR3 sequences, under 60% occurring once; the ten biggest clones make up 25% to 35%. An expansion of CD8+CD57+ cells by flow cytometry had been shown in patients chosen for sequencing. The sequenced material came from sorted CD4+, CD8+, or CD8+CD57+ T cells (not recorded which) from PBMCs. The receptors originated from a human donor with aplastic anemia.

This clonotype showed up many times. The junction and the germline gene differ at one end; a read error may be behind it. The chain carries TRBV20-1 and TRBJ2-3; perhaps TRBD2 as D (6 bases). The CDR3 is 16 amino acids. Germline V gives CDR1 DFQATT, CDR2 SNEGSKA (reference sequence). The CDR3 loop reads CSAREVPQAGGDTQYF. Written as DNA, the CDR3 is TGCAGTGCTAGAGAGGTCCCGCAGGCCGGGGGAGATACACAGTATTTT.

This clonotype was seen a handful of times. The CDR3 DNA is TGTGCCATCAGTGAGTCGGATCGGGGCTCCTACGAGCAGTACGTC. Amino acids: CAISESDRGSYEQYV. V usage is TRBV10-3 and J usage is TRBJ2-7; D is possibly TRBD2 (5 bases). Germline CDR1 ENHRY, CDR2 SYGVKD. The germline V and J ends were trimmed by 0 bases and 0 bases, with 9 bases remaining between them. The CDR3 has 15 residues.

The chain combines TRBV19 with TRBJ1-2; TRBD1 might be the D (5 bases). With 2 bases removed from V and 4 bases from J, the gap between germline ends came to 14 bases. This CDR3 has 15 amino acids. From germline, CDR1 is LNHDA and CDR2 SQIVND (reference sequence). The CDR3 coding sequence is TGTGCCAGTAGTATATTAGGGGCAGACCGCTATGGCTACACCTTC. It specifies CASSILGADRYGYTF.

This clonotype was recorded many times. The chain employs TRBV29-1 and TRBJ1-5; 10 nucleotides agree with TRBD1. Per germline, CDR1 SQVTM and CDR2 ANQGSEA. The CDR3 is made up of 16 amino acids. J was trimmed by 4 bases and V by 5 bases; bases with no gene match: 11. The CDR3 coding sequence is TGCAGCGTTCTCTCAGGGGACAGGGGCCTTAATCAGCCCCAGCATTTT. Protein product: CSVLSGDRGLNQPQHF. Filled out from reference TRBV29-1 and TRBJ1-5, the complete variable domain reads SAVISQKPSRDICQRGTSLTIQCQVDSQVTMMFWYRQQPGQSLTLIATANQGSEATYESGFVIDKFPISRPNLTFSTLTVSNMSPEDSSIYLCSVLSGDRGLNQPQHFGDGTRLSIL.

CDR3 region: CATSEGLAGFEGQFF. CDR3 sequence (DNA): TGTGCCACCTCAGAGGGACTAGCGGGTTTCGAGGGGCAGTTCTTC. The V gene is TRBV15, the J gene TRBJ2-1, with 12 bases matching TRBD2. From germline, CDR1 is LNHNV and CDR2 YYDKDF (reference sequence). The CDR3 consists of 15 residues. V lost 8 bases to trimming and J lost 12 bases; unmatched junction nucleotides: 14.

The chain links TRBV20-1 to TRBJ1-1; D is unresolved. The germline gives CDR1 DFQATT, CDR2 SNEGSKA (reference sequence). Between the trimmed V and J ends, which lost 3 bases and 0 bases, there was a span of 8 bases. The CDR3 is made up of 13 amino acids. CDR3 sequence reads: CSASRGLNTEAFF. The CDR3 nucleotides are TGCAGTGCTAGTCGGGGATTGAACACTGAAGCTTTCTTT.

This clonotype was recorded a few times. The CDR3 sequence: CASSSGLAISEQYF. CDR3 sequence (DNA): TGTGCCAGCAGTTCCGGACTAGCGATCTCCGAGCAGTACTTC. The chain recombines TRBV27 with TRBJ2-7; 9 bases map to TRBD2. The CDR3 runs 14 residues. J lost 6 bases, V lost 4 bases, and 7 bases had no gene match. The germline V gene has CDR1 MNHEY and CDR2 SMNVEV (reference sequence).

This sequence joins TRBV2 and TRBJ2-7; TRBD2 aligns across 7 bases. CDR3 size: 14 residues. The germline V gene encodes CDR1 SNHLY and CDR2 FYNNEI. V dropped 0 bases and J dropped 3; count of bases not matched to a gene: 2. CDR3 region: CASSEAGGSYEQYF. CDR3 in DNA: TGTGCCAGCAGTGAAGCGGGCGGGAGCTACGAGCAGTACTTC.

This clonotype was found many times. The chain links TRBV7-3 to TRBJ1-6; maybe TRBD1 (5 bases). Per germline, CDR1 SGHTA and CDR2 FQGTGA. The CDR3 totals 14 residues. V was pared by 4 bases and J by 10 bases, with 14 bases between. The CDR3 loop reads CASSSTGPGSPLHF. CDR3 nucleotides: TGTGCCAGCAGCTCAACAGGACCGGGCTCACCCCTCCACTTT.

This rearrangement joins TRBV2 to TRBJ1-3; D is ambiguous. The V and J ends lost 6 bases and 2 bases respectively, with 11 bases between them. This CDR3 comprises 14 residues. Germline loops: CDR1 SNHLY, CDR2 FYNNEI. Written as DNA, the CDR3 is TGTGCCAGCAGCGTCCTCGGCACTGGAAACACCATATATTTT. Translated, it gives CASSVLGTGNTIYF.

This clonotype is a singleton in its sample. The chain has TRBV10-3 and TRBJ2-7; 8 bases agree with TRBD2. V trimming: 11 bases; J trimming: 5 bases; junction bases outside the gene matches: 11. This CDR3 contains 13 residues. Germline CDR1 reads ENHRY; CDR2 reads SYGVKD. CDR3 sequence (DNA): TGTGCCGCCCAGGCGGGGGGTTTAGACGAGCAGTACTTC. Amino acid sequence: CAAQAGGLDEQYF.

This chain joins TRBV11-2 and TRBJ2-6, with D uncertain. V was cut by 5 bases and J by 3 bases, with 14 bases left in between. There are 16 residues in the CDR3. CDR1 SGHAT and CDR2 FQNNGV come from the germline V gene. The CDR3 here is CASSPRAWIGANVLTF. CDR3 in DNA: TGTGCCAGCAGCCCAAGAGCATGGATTGGGGCCAACGTCCTGACTTTC.

This clonotype was found many times. The J gene is TRBJ2-1, the V gene TRBV20-1; tentative D call: TRBD1 (6 bases). Per the germline V gene, CDR1 is DFQATT and CDR2 is SNEGSKA (reference sequence). Between the trimmed V and J ends, which lost 3 bases and 2 bases, there was a span of 14 bases. CDR3 size: 15 residues. The CDR3 nucleotides read TGCAGTGCTAGTGAGTTGGACAGCACCTACAATGAGCAGTTCTTC. It specifies CSASELDSTYNEQFF.

In its sample, this clonotype was seen a few times. This rearrangement joins TRBV25-1 to TRBJ2-1; 10 nucleotides match TRBD2. V trimming: 3 bases; J trimming: 4 bases; junction bases outside the gene matches: 18. The CDR3 length is 20 residues. Germline assignment: CDR1 MGHDK and CDR2 SYGVNS. In DNA form, the CDR3 reads TGTGCCAGCAGTGAGGGAATGAGTCCGGGTTTAGCGGGAGGTTACAATGAGCAGTTCTTC. Translated, it gives CASSEGMSPGLAGGYNEQFF.